This T cell receptor (beta chain) was captured in a study of blood T cell repertoires in COVID-19. Overall study context: Researchers got acute and convalescent COVID-19 samples from the United States, Italy and Spain.

Measured with immunoSEQ multiplex PCR; TCRdb has only the in-frame clones, and not every one. The repertoire has 190,000 or so clones, roughly nine tenths of them found once; the top ten carry less than 3.5%. This TCR came from a woman aged 30 to 39 with active or convalescent COVID-19. The specimen was peripheral blood.

DNA of the CDR3: TGTGCCAGCAGTTTAACAGGGACGACTTCTTACACCTTC. It translates to CASSLTGTTSYTF. V is TRBV12-3 or TRBV12-4 and J is TRBJ1-2; D is possibly TRBD1 (6 bases). CDR3 size: 13 residues. V shed 2 bases and J shed 11 bases, with 15 bases lying between them.